The rows below give T cell receptor beta chains drawn from one sample of a study of shared clonotypes between healthy human individuals. Repertoires were generated with immunoSEQ multiplex PCR, while TCRdb's copy carries only in-frame clones and drops some. The repertoire includes some 95,000 clones, roughly two thirds of them detected once, and less than 55% sits in the top ten. The source material was memory CD8+ T cells sorted from blood. The receptors were gathered from a young man in good health. Each CDR3 is given with its conserved first and last residue. D genes are given only for firm matches.

J | V | D | CDR3
TRBJ2-6 | TRBV7-9 | - | CASSLGGSGANVLTF
TRBJ2-7 | TRBV9 | - | CASSVGRGNSYEQYF
TRBJ1-4 | TRBV30 | - | CAWSSPGTPKGEKLFF
TRBJ2-1 | TRBV6-5 | TRBD1 | CASRDRGPYEQFF
TRBJ1-2 | TRBV11-2 | - | CASSSTDDTPNYGYTF
TRBJ1-4 | TRBV27 | - | CASSLLGHGEKLFF
TRBJ2-1 | TRBV10-3 | - | CATSGGPQSNEQFF
TRBJ2-1 | TRBV13 | TRBD2 | CASSVTSGEQFF
TRBJ2-1 | TRBV9 | TRBD2 | CASSVGLAGHSYNEQFF
TRBJ2-5 | TRBV30 | - | CAWGEGGQYF
TRBJ1-5 | TRBV19 | - | CASSWYRRDNQPQHF